A single sample gave rise to the 30 T cell receptor beta chains below, sequenced in a study of blood T cell repertoires in COVID-19. Using immunoSEQ multiplex PCR, the repertoire was profiled, and TCRdb retains in-frame clones only, with some absent. The top ten clones hold less than 20% of a sample with 61,000 or so clones, around nine tenths of them seen once. The specimen was peripheral blood. The receptors stem from an elderly woman with active COVID-19.

The chain uses TRBV3-1 (or the pseudogene TRBV3-2) and TRBJ1-2, with 8 positions matching TRBD1. The V segment lost 1 base and the J segment 8 bases; nucleotides outside the gene matches: 9. There are 15 residues in the CDR3. CDR1 LGHDT and CDR2 YNNKEL come from the germline V gene (reference sequence). The CDR3 bases are TGTGCCAGCAGCCAAGGGACCCAGGGGGCGCAGGGCTACACCTTC. It encodes CASSQGTQGAQGYTF.

The gene calls are TRBV5-1 and TRBJ2-7, with 11 bases identical to TRBD1. J gave up 5 bases and V 2 bases, and 9 bases lay outside the gene matches. This CDR3 has 16 residues. The germline V gene encodes CDR1 SGHRS and CDR2 YFSETQ. The CDR3 bases are TGCGCCAGCAGCTTAAGGCCGGGACAGGGGGTCGACGAGCAGTACTTC. Amino acids: CASSLRPGQGVDEQYF.

The V call is TRBV5-4, the J call TRBJ2-2; TRBD2 matches 11 bases. This CDR3 has 16 amino acids. V lost 0 bases, J lost 3 bases, and 1 base stayed unmatched. Per the germline V gene, CDR1 is SGHNT and CDR2 is YYREEE (reference sequence). Written as DNA, the CDR3 is TGTGCCAGCAGCTTGGCTAGCGGGGGGCACACCGGGGAGCTGTTTTTT. The encoded protein is CASSLASGGHTGELFF.

V and J are TRBV10-3 and TRBJ2-7, with TRBD2 matching over 10 bases. Per the germline V gene, CDR1 is ENHRY and CDR2 is SYGVKD. The CDR3 loop spans 18 amino acids. The ends lost 4 bases at V and 2 bases at J; junction bases unmatched: 14. CDR3 in DNA: TGTGCCATCAGTGGGAGCGGGGGGGCCGTTATGAGGCCCTACGAGCAGTACTTC. Protein sequence: CAISGSGGAVMRPYEQYF.

CDR3 amino acids: CASSLWYGTKVSSYNEQFF. CDR3 sequence (DNA): TGTGCCAGCAGCTTATGGTACGGGACAAAGGTGAGCTCCTACAATGAGCAGTTCTTC. V gene TRBV7-8 combines with J gene TRBJ2-1; the D gene is possibly TRBD1 (6 bases). Germline V gene sequence: CDR1 SGHVS, CDR2 FQNEAQ. With 2 bases removed from V and 0 bases from J, the gap between germline ends came to 20 bases. There are 19 residues in the CDR3.

The chain carries TRBV5-4 and TRBJ2-7, with a weak D call TRBD1 (5 bases). Per germline, CDR1 SGHNT and CDR2 YYREEE (reference sequence). This CDR3 is built from 13 residues. V was trimmed by 2 bases and J by 1 base, leaving 7 bases between them. The CDR3 reads CASSFQGSYEQYF. DNA for the CDR3: TGTGCCAGCAGCTTCCAGGGTTCCTACGAGCAGTACTTC.

The rearrangement links TRBV7-8 to TRBJ2-2; possibly TRBD1 for D (5 bases). The CDR3 loop spans 15 amino acids. Per germline, CDR1 SGHVS and CDR2 FQNEAQ. V was trimmed by 1 base and J by 5 bases, leaving 11 bases between them. As DNA, the CDR3 is TGTGCCAGCAGCTTAGTGCAGGGCCGGACCGGGGAGCTGTTTTTT. It is translated as CASSLVQGRTGELFF.

This sequence joins TRBV18 and TRBJ1-2, with D perhaps TRBD1 (5 bases). CDR3 size: 15 residues. Germline V CDR1 and CDR2: KGHSH, LQKENI. The germline V and J ends were trimmed by 4 bases and 5 bases, with 17 bases remaining between them. CDR3 protein: CASSLTGLLKYGYTF. The CDR3 region has the DNA TGTGCCAGCTCACTTACAGGTTTATTAAAATATGGCTACACCTTC.

This clone was observed a few times. CDR3 DNA: TGTGCCAGCTCACCAAGCTCAGGGGACAGCAATCAGCCCCAGCATTTT. Its translation: CASSPSSGDSNQPQHF. V usage is TRBV18 and J usage is TRBJ1-5; a weak D match, TRBD1 (6 bases). The V gene lost 2 bases and the J gene lost 1 base, with 12 bases spanning the gap. CDR3 length: 16 residues. Germline lookup yields CDR1 KGHSH and CDR2 LQKENI.

The chain couples TRBV7-8 to TRBJ1-6, with a weak D call TRBD1 (6 bases). Germline V lookup: CDR1 SGHVS, CDR2 FQNEAQ. The CDR3 spans 15 residues. Between the trimmed V and J ends, which lost 4 bases and 4 bases, there was a span of 11 bases. The CDR3 spells CASSSQGNYNSPLHF. In DNA form, the CDR3 reads TGTGCCAGCAGCTCACAGGGAAATTATAATTCACCCCTCCACTTT.

Concerning this clone itself: Relative to the germline gene, one junction end is altered; a read error may explain this. This chain joins TRBV15 and TRBJ2-7, with 8 bases that match TRBD1. The CDR3 runs 13 residues. Germline CDR1 and CDR2: LNHNV and YYDKDF (reference sequence). In nucleotides, the CDR3 is TGTGCCACCAGCCGAGACAGGGGACACGAGCAGTACTTC. Translation gives CATSRDRGHEQYF.

CDR3 residues: CASSRYSGSYGYTF. In DNA, the CDR3 is TGTGCCAGCAGCCGATATTCGGGGTCCTATGGCTACACCTTC. V and J are TRBV3-1 (or the pseudogene TRBV3-2) and TRBJ1-2, with D uncertain. The CDR3 is 14 residues long. Germline V lookup: CDR1 LGHDT, CDR2 YNNKEL (reference sequence). V was clipped by 4 bases and J by 4 bases, with 13 bases between them.

The CDR3: CASTSQTSGGAVYTDTQYF. In DNA, the CDR3 is TGTGCCAGTACTTCACAGACTAGCGGGGGGGCGGTGTACACAGATACGCAGTATTTT. The gene calls are TRBV19 and TRBJ2-3, with TRBD2 identical over 14 bases. J lost 2 bases, V lost 7 bases, and 14 bases had no gene match. This CDR3 has 19 residues. Germline assignment: CDR1 LNHDA and CDR2 SQIVND (reference sequence).

V gene TRBV28 combines with J gene TRBJ1-3, with a possible D match to TRBD1 (6 bases). Germline-derived CDR1 and CDR2 are MDHEN and SYDVKM. The length of the CDR3 is 14 residues. V gave up 5 bases and J gave up 5 bases, with 13 bases separating them. The CDR3 DNA reads TGTGCCAGCAGTATCACGACAGGACGAAACACCATATATTTT. This gives the protein CASSITTGRNTIYF.

This clone has just a few counts. The chain recombines TRBV6-5 with TRBJ1-1; 7 bases align to TRBD1. Germline lookup yields CDR1 MNHEY and CDR2 SVGAGI. The CDR3 runs 13 residues. V lost 8 bases, J lost 6 bases, and 9 bases stayed unmatched. This CDR3 is CASQNRGWAEAFF. CDR3 nucleotide sequence: TGTGCCAGCCAAAACAGGGGTTGGGCTGAAGCTTTCTTT.

This clone was counted only a few times. This chain links TRBV6-5 with TRBJ2-7; D not resolved. The CDR3 runs 13 residues. Trimming cost V 6 bases and J 3 bases, with 12 bases left between them. Germline CDR1 and CDR2: MNHEY and SVGAGI. The CDR3 loop is CASSVPWSYEQYF. CDR3 in DNA: TGTGCCAGCAGCGTTCCCTGGAGCTACGAGCAGTACTTC.

This clone came up a few times. The genes are TRBV28 and TRBJ1-3; D not resolved. Per the germline V gene, CDR1 is MDHEN and CDR2 is SYDVKM. The CDR3 totals 14 residues. Trimming took 2 bases from V and 3 from J, leaving 8 bases between them. The DNA of the CDR3 is TGTGCCAGCAGTTTAAGAGGAGTTGGAAACACCATATATTTT. As protein: CASSLRGVGNTIYF.

The chain is built from TRBV4-2 and TRBJ1-2, with 7 positions matching TRBD1. The junction had 6 bases not matched to a gene; V was cut back by 2 bases and J by 3 bases. This CDR3 has 15 amino acids. Germline CDR1 is LGHNA and CDR2 is YNFKEQ. CDR3 region: CASSQPQGVDYGYTF. The CDR3 DNA sequence: TGTGCCAGCAGCCAACCTCAGGGGGTTGACTATGGCTACACCTTC.

This chain links TRBV9 with TRBJ2-7, with TRBD2 matching 8 bases. In germline, CDR1 is SGDLS, CDR2 YYNGEE. This CDR3 comprises 14 residues. The junction had 5 bases not matched to a gene; V was cut back by 0 bases and J by 6 bases. In nucleotides, the CDR3 is TGTGCCAGCAGCGTAGCGGGAGGGAGTCTCGAGCAGTACTTC. It yields the protein CASSVAGGSLEQYF.

This chain connects TRBV24-1 to TRBJ2-3, with TRBD2 matching over 8 bases. V shed 2 bases and J 0 bases; nucleotides not matched to a gene: 3. CDR1 KGHDR and CDR2 SFDVKD come from the germline V gene. The CDR3 runs to 16 residues. CDR3 sequence: CATSDSSGGSTDTQYF. As DNA, the CDR3 is TGTGCCACCAGTGATTCAAGCGGGGGAAGCACAGATACGCAGTATTTT.

The V gene is TRBV19, the J gene TRBJ1-5; 7 nucleotides align to TRBD1. CDR1 is LNHDA, CDR2 SQIVND, per germline (reference sequence). Trimming removed 8 bases from V and 3 bases from J; junction bases left unmatched: 16. The CDR3 is 17 residues long. Here the CDR3 DNA reads TGTGCCAGTGGCCCGGGACAGAACTCTGTTTACAATCAGCCCCAGCATTTT. Translating it yields CASGPGQNSVYNQPQHF.

The rearrangement uses TRBV5-4 and TRBJ2-7; TRBD2 aligns across 8 bases. The length of the CDR3 is 15 residues. Losses at the gene ends were 4 bases for V and 7 bases for J; bases not matched to a gene: 13. CDR1 SGHNT and CDR2 YYREEE come from the germline V gene (reference sequence). The CDR3 here is CASSPNTGGFGEQYF. The CDR3 bases are TGTGCCAGCAGCCCCAATACGGGGGGGTTTGGGGAGCAGTACTTC.

This rearrangement joins TRBV2 to TRBJ2-3; no firm D call. CDR1 and CDR2 from the germline V gene are SNHLY and FYNNEI. The CDR3 spans 11 residues. V was shortened by 5 bases and J by 6 bases, with 6 bases between the two germline ends. CDR3 amino acids: CASSQRDTQYF. For the CDR3, the DNA is TGTGCCAGCAGTCAGAGGGATACGCAGTATTTT.

The V gene is TRBV7-2, the J gene TRBJ2-5; perhaps TRBD1 as D (6 bases). V was cut by 4 bases and J by 5 bases, with 14 bases left in between. This CDR3 comprises 14 residues. From germline, CDR1 is SGHTA and CDR2 FQGNSA. The CDR3 DNA reads as TGTGCCAGCAGCTCCAACAGGGTTGGGGAGACCCAGTACTTC. Its protein is CASSSNRVGETQYF.

The genes are TRBV7-3 and TRBJ2-3; TRBD2 might be the D (7 bases). Looked up from germline, CDR1 is SGHTA and CDR2 is FQGTGA. Trimming took 0 bases from V and 4 from J, leaving 14 bases between them. CDR3 length: 16 residues. CDR3 in amino acids: CASSLTGGGGPDTQYF. CDR3 nucleotides: TGTGCCAGCAGCTTAACGGGCGGCGGGGGCCCAGATACGCAGTATTTT.

This clone has ten or more counts. The rearrangement uses TRBV2 and TRBJ2-7; 7 bases agree with TRBD2. V gave up 0 bases and J gave up 3 bases; unmatched junction bases: 11. CDR1 and CDR2 (germline): SNHLY, FYNNEI. The CDR3 has 17 amino acids. In DNA, the CDR3 is TGTGCCAGCAGTGAAGCGCAGGGCAGCGGGGTTCGCTACGAGCAGTACTTC. Translated, it gives CASSEAQGSGVRYEQYF. The whole variable domain, filled in from reference TRBV2 and TRBJ2-7, reads EPEVTQTPSHQVTQMGQEVILRCVPISNHLYFYWYRQILGQKVEFLVSFYNNEISEKSEIFDDQFSVERPDGSNFTLKIRSTKLEDSAMYFCASSEAQGSGVRYEQYFGPGTRLTVT.

This chain joins TRBV5-1 and TRBJ1-4, with 7 bases lining up with TRBD1. CDR1 is SGHRS, CDR2 YFSETQ, per germline. V dropped 2 bases and J dropped 0; count of bases not matched to a gene: 4. CDR3 length equals 16 residues. The CDR3 DNA sequence: TGCGCCAGCAGCTTCCAGCAGGGGGCAACTAATGAAAAACTGTTTTTT. Amino acid sequence: CASSFQQGATNEKLFF.

The V gene is TRBV24-1, the J gene TRBJ1-5, with TRBD1 identical over 7 bases. The germline V gene encodes CDR1 KGHDR and CDR2 SFDVKD. The length of the CDR3 is 14 residues. The ends lost 5 bases at V and 5 bases at J; junction bases unmatched: 5. The CDR3 sequence is CATSVGQGDQPQHF. The CDR3 DNA reads TGTGCCACCAGTGTAGGGCAGGGGGATCAGCCCCAGCATTTT.

The V and J genes are TRBV7-9 and TRBJ1-1; tentative D call: TRBD1 (6 bases). The germline CDR1 and CDR2 sequences are SEHNR and FQNEAQ (reference sequence). CDR3 length equals 16 residues. With 5 bases removed from V and 2 bases from J, the gap between germline ends came to 18 bases. CDR3 sequence (DNA): TGTGCCAGCAGCCGGCAACCGGGGGGCTCAAACACTGAAGCTTTCTTT. Translating gives CASSRQPGGSNTEAFF.

The gene calls are TRBV4-1 and TRBJ2-5; D call uncertain. This CDR3 region has 15 residues. Germline V gives CDR1 MGHRA, CDR2 YSYEKL. With 0 bases removed from V and 6 bases from J, the gap between germline ends came to 14 bases. The chain's CDR3 is CASSQDFSKQQTQYF. The CDR3 region has the DNA TGCGCCAGCAGCCAAGACTTTAGCAAGCAGCAGACCCAGTACTTC.